The 30 T cell receptor beta chains below all came from one sample that was sequenced in a study of CD8 T cells in ankylosing spondylitis. TCRdb reanalysed the 5' RACE reads using MiXCR and keeps one entry per CDR3 protein. This repertoire shows about 52,000 distinct CDR3 sequences, 6.5% to 9% found once; its top ten account for around 8.5%. Sequencing was done on a sample of blood, either unsorted or a sorted T cell fraction (not recorded which). These receptors were obtained from a female donor with ankylosing spondylitis or in good health (not recorded which).

The V gene is TRBV27, the J gene TRBJ1-2; a possible D gene is TRBD1 (5 bases). The length of the CDR3 is 14 residues. V lost 3 bases to trimming and J lost 4 bases, with 12 bases between them. Germline V CDR1 and CDR2: MNHEY, SMNVEV (reference sequence). CDR3 amino acids: CASSLAQGFYGYTF. CDR3 coding DNA: TGTGCCAGCAGTTTGGCTCAGGGATTCTATGGCTACACCTTC.

This clonotype was seen ten or more times. This chain uses TRBV5-5 with TRBJ2-3, with D possibly TRBD1 on 5 matching bases. Deletions cut 6 bases from V and 5 bases from J, with 13 bases between. This CDR3 is built from 13 residues. Germline values: CDR1 SGHKS, CDR2 YYEKEE (reference sequence). The CDR3 nucleotides are TGTGCCAGCACCCCTTTAGGGGTAGATACGCAGTATTTT. Its translation: CASTPLGVDTQYF.

This clonotype came up many times. The rearrangement links TRBV29-1 to TRBJ2-2, with D possibly matching TRBD2 (7 bases). CDR3 length equals 18 residues. The germline V and J ends were trimmed by 1 base and 0 bases, with 18 bases remaining between them. CDR1 SQVTM and CDR2 ANQGSEA come from the germline V gene. The CDR3 protein is CSVEAREGGPSNTGELFF. The CDR3 nucleotides are TGCAGCGTTGAAGCGAGGGAGGGGGGACCCTCGAACACCGGGGAGCTGTTTTTT.

This clonotype showed up many times. The chain employs TRBV24-1 and TRBJ1-5, with TRBD1 matching 8 bases. The CDR3 loop spans 15 amino acids. CDR1 KGHDR and CDR2 SFDVKD come from the germline V gene. With 3 bases clipped from V and 4 bases from J, the junction kept 4 bases outside the gene matches. CDR3 nucleotides: TGTGCCACCAGTGATACTAGGACAGGGAATCAGCCCCAGCATTTT. This sequence encodes CATSDTRTGNQPQHF.

This clonotype appeared many times. The V call is TRBV10-2, the J call TRBJ1-1; 7 nucleotides align to TRBD1. The trim removed 0 bases at V and 1 base at J, leaving 5 bases unmatched. The CDR3 consists of 16 residues. CDR1 and CDR2 from the germline V gene are WSHSY and SAAADI. The CDR3 loop is CASSESMGQPNTEAFF. The CDR3 region has the DNA TGCGCCAGCAGTGAGTCGATGGGACAGCCGAACACTGAAGCTTTCTTT.

The sample holds many counts of this clonotype. The chain employs TRBV5-1 and TRBJ1-6, with 7 bases lining up with TRBD1. V lost 3 bases, J lost 7 bases, and 7 bases stayed unmatched. In germline, CDR1 is SGHRS, CDR2 YFSETQ. This CDR3 contains 15 residues. CDR3 nucleotide sequence: TGCGCCAGCAGCTCGCTCGGGACAGCAAATTCACCCCTCCACTTT. This codes for CASSSLGTANSPLHF. Complete variable domain (other parts from reference TRBV5-1 and TRBJ1-6): KAGVTQTPRYLIKTRGQQVTLSCSPISGHRSVSWYQQTPGQGLQFLFEYFSETQRNKGNFPGRFSGRQFSNSRSEMNVSTLELGDSALYLCASSSLGTANSPLHFGNGTRLTVT.

This clonotype was found many times. The chain joins TRBV6-1 to TRBJ1-1; 7 bases map to TRBD1. There are 15 residues in the CDR3. V dropped 6 bases and J dropped 6; count of bases not matched to a gene: 13. Germline-derived CDR1 and CDR2 are MNHNS and SASEGT. CDR3 sequence: CASSHQGQVPPEAFF. The CDR3 bases are TGTGCCAGCAGCCATCAAGGACAGGTACCTCCTGAAGCTTTCTTT.

This clonotype was found many times. The V and J genes are TRBV6-5 and TRBJ1-4, with TRBD1 as a possible D gene (6 bases). This CDR3 contains 14 residues. V gave up 5 bases and J gave up 4 bases, with 11 bases separating them. CDR1 MNHEY and CDR2 SVGAGI come from the germline V gene. Written as DNA, the CDR3 is TGTGCCAGCAGTATCGACAGGTTTAATGAAAAACTGTTTTTT. Translating it yields CASSIDRFNEKLFF.

This clonotype was seen at least ten times. The CDR3 loop reads CSVDVARRPYNEQFF. The CDR3 DNA reads TGCAGCGTTGACGTCGCCCGCAGGCCCTACAATGAGCAGTTCTTC. The chain uses TRBV29-1 and TRBJ2-1; D not certain. V shed 3 bases and J shed 2 bases, with 14 bases lying between them. The CDR3 length is 15 residues. Germline CDR1 is SQVTM and CDR2 is ANQGSEA.

This clonotype appeared many times. The J gene is TRBJ1-2, the V gene TRBV5-1; D gene uncertain. The V gene lost 1 base and the J gene lost 4 bases, with 11 bases spanning the gap. This CDR3 comprises 14 residues. In germline, CDR1 is SGHRS, CDR2 YFSETQ. CDR3: CASSLSQDPYGYTF. The CDR3 DNA is TGCGCCAGCAGCTTGTCACAAGATCCCTATGGCTACACCTTC.

This rearrangement joins TRBV20-1 to TRBJ2-7; D might be TRBD2 (6 bases). Germline CDR1 reads DFQATT; CDR2 reads SNEGSKA (reference sequence). The CDR3 is 15 amino acids. The V end was cut by 0 bases, the J end by 3 bases, with 15 bases between. The DNA of the CDR3 is TGCAGTGCTAGAGACGGGGGTTCTCACGACTACGAGCAGTACGTC. It codes for CSARDGGSHDYEQYV.

In this sample, this clonotype turned up once. The CDR3 region is CASSLGLAVNQPQHF. The CDR3 DNA is TGTGCCAGCAGCTTAGGTCTGGCAGTCAATCAGCCCCAGCATTTT. The J gene is TRBJ1-5, the V gene TRBV7-9; D unresolved. The CDR3 has 15 residues. From germline, CDR1 is SEHNR and CDR2 FQNEAQ (reference sequence). The V and J ends lost 1 base and 3 bases respectively, with 10 bases between them.

Many counts were recorded for this clonotype. CDR3 amino acids: CASSPRLNTEAFF. The CDR3 DNA is TGTGCCAGCAGCCCCCGGCTGAACACTGAAGCTTTCTTT. This chain links TRBV7-3 with TRBJ1-1; D is unresolved. From germline, CDR1 is SGHTA and CDR2 FQGTGA. The length of the CDR3 is 13 residues. V shed 5 bases and J shed 0 bases, with 7 bases lying between them.

This clonotype was detected ten times or more. J is TRBJ1-6 and V is TRBV12-3 or TRBV12-4; D might be TRBD1 (6 bases). CDR3 length equals 13 residues. V lost 6 bases and J 10 bases, leaving 13 bases between the germline ends. The CDR3: CASREGGESPLHF. The CDR3 region has the DNA TGTGCCAGCAGGGAGGGGGGGGAATCACCCCTCCACTTT.

This clonotype was seen ten or more times. V and J are TRBV5-1 and TRBJ1-2, with D unclear. The CDR3 extends over 15 amino acids. CDR1 is SGHRS, CDR2 YFSETQ, per germline. V lost 3 bases and J 0 bases, leaving 12 bases between the germline ends. For the CDR3, the DNA is TGCGCCAGCAGCTCGGTCCCCACTACTAACTATGGCTACACCTTC. It is translated as CASSSVPTTNYGYTF.

This clonotype was detected many times. The rearrangement joins TRBV5-5 to TRBJ2-5, with 7 positions matching TRBD1. The CDR3 consists of 15 residues. Germline V CDR1 and CDR2: SGHKS, YYEKEE (reference sequence). Unmatched junction bases numbered 7, after V lost 0 bases and J lost 5 bases. The CDR3 loop is CASSLGQGPPETQYF. The CDR3 region has the DNA TGTGCCAGCAGCTTGGGACAGGGACCGCCGGAGACCCAGTACTTC.

This clonotype was seen many times. The chain carries TRBV5-1 and TRBJ2-1, with TRBD2 matching 11 bases. Losses at the gene ends were 5 bases for V and 10 bases for J; bases not matched to a gene: 14. The CDR3 contains 16 residues. Germline CDR1 and CDR2: SGHRS and YFSETQ. The CDR3 is CASRFTTGLAAFEQFF. As DNA, the CDR3 is TGCGCCAGCAGATTCACAACGGGACTAGCGGCTTTCGAGCAGTTCTTC. Drawing the rest from reference TRBV5-1 and TRBJ2-1, the complete variable domain is KAGVTQTPRYLIKTRGQQVTLSCSPISGHRSVSWYQQTPGQGLQFLFEYFSETQRNKGNFPGRFSGRQFSNSRSEMNVSTLELGDSALYLCASRFTTGLAAFEQFFGPGTRLTVL.

This clonotype was observed many times. This chain joins TRBV5-8 and TRBJ2-2; 9 bases map to TRBD1. Germline CDR1 and CDR2: SGHTS and YDEGEE. The CDR3 consists of 15 residues. The V gene end was trimmed by 1 base and the J gene end by 7 bases; junction bases not matched to a gene: 5. CDR3 DNA: TGTGCCAGCAGCTTGAGAACAGGGGGCATCGGGGAGCTGTTTTTT. Translating gives CASSLRTGGIGELFF.

At least ten counts were recorded for this clonotype. The rearrangement uses TRBV5-5 and TRBJ2-1; D gene ambiguous. CDR1 is SGHKS, CDR2 YYEKEE, per germline (reference sequence). V was clipped by 0 bases and J by 14 bases, with 27 bases between them. The CDR3 has 17 residues. The CDR3 spells CASSLVSGIESEGKKFF. The CDR3, as DNA: TGTGCCAGCAGCTTGGTTTCGGGTATTGAGTCGGAAGGAAAAAAGTTCTTC. Full variable domain (outside the CDR3, taken from reference TRBV5-5 and TRBJ2-1): DAGVTQSPTHLIKTRGQQVTLRCSPISGHKSVSWYQQVLGQGPQFIFQYYEKEERGRGNFPDRFSARQFPNYSSELNVNALLLGDSALYLCASSLVSGIESEGKKFFGPGTRLTVL.

This clonotype was seen ten or more times. V is TRBV3-1 and J is TRBJ2-7; D is possibly TRBD2 (5 bases). Germline V CDR1 and CDR2: LGHDT, YNNKEL (reference sequence). The CDR3 loop spans 14 amino acids. The germline V and J ends were trimmed by 4 bases and 2 bases, with 12 bases remaining between them. In DNA form, the CDR3 reads TGTGCCAGCAGCCGATCCGGGAAAACCTACGAGCAGTACGTC. Its protein product is CASSRSGKTYEQYV.

This clonotype was observed at least ten times. This chain uses TRBV7-6 with TRBJ2-1, with D possibly TRBD2 on 6 matching bases. Germline loops: CDR1 SGHVS, CDR2 FNYEAQ. There are 16 residues in the CDR3. With 5 bases removed from V and 0 bases from J, the gap between germline ends came to 14 bases. The CDR3 bases are TGTGCCAGCAGCCCACTACGGGGGAGCTCCTACAATGAGCAGTTCTTC. Translated: CASSPLRGSSYNEQFF.

This clonotype was picked up many times. The chain uses TRBV12-3 or TRBV12-4 and TRBJ1-4; D not resolved. The V and J ends lost 5 bases and 3 bases respectively, with 13 bases between them. This CDR3 comprises 15 residues. CDR3 residues: CASSPDGEANEKLFF. The CDR3, as DNA: TGTGCCAGCAGTCCCGACGGGGAAGCTAATGAAAAACTGTTTTTT.

This clonotype was seen ten or more times. The chain has TRBV29-1 and TRBJ2-1; D not certain. Between the trimmed V and J ends, which lost 3 bases and 8 bases, there was a span of 20 bases. The CDR3 is 15 amino acids. CDR1 and CDR2 from the germline V gene are SQVTM and ANQGSEA. CDR3 loop: CSVEPGRLPTHEQFF. DNA of the CDR3: TGCAGCGTTGAGCCGGGCAGACTCCCAACACATGAGCAGTTCTTC.

This clonotype was recorded at least ten times. This sequence joins TRBV5-1 and TRBJ2-2; tentative D call: TRBD1 (5 bases). The CDR3 contains 16 residues. Per germline, CDR1 SGHRS and CDR2 YFSETQ. Trimming removed 2 bases at V and 4 bases at J, with 15 bases between. The CDR3 DNA follows: TGCGCCAGCAGCTTCAGGACAATAGAGAGCACCGGGGAGCTGTTTTTT. This translates into CASSFRTIESTGELFF.

This clonotype was detected many times. The V and J genes are TRBV12-5 and TRBJ2-3; the D is unclear. CDR1 is LGHNT and CDR2 is FRNRAP in the germline V gene. This CDR3 spans 13 amino acids. V lost 3 bases and J 3 bases, leaving 7 bases between the germline ends. The CDR3 here is CASGLLATDTQYF. CDR3 sequence (DNA): TGTGCTAGTGGTTTACTGGCGACAGATACGCAGTATTTT.

This clonotype was seen repeatedly, ten times or more. The rearrangement links TRBV7-2 to TRBJ1-1, with TRBD1 matching over 7 bases. Looked up from germline, CDR1 is SGHTA and CDR2 is FQGNSA. The CDR3 is 15 amino acids. J gave up 5 bases and V 2 bases, and 8 bases lay outside the gene matches. DNA for the CDR3: TGTGCCAGCAGCTTAACGGGACAGTCAAAAACTGAAGCTTTCTTT. It codes for CASSLTGQSKTEAFF.

This clonotype showed up just a few times. The chain employs TRBV10-3 and TRBJ2-1; 8 positions match TRBD1. V was pared by 10 bases and J by 4 bases, with 3 bases of the junction left unmatched. The CDR3 loop spans 12 amino acids. Looked up from germline, CDR1 is ENHRY and CDR2 is SYGVKD. CDR3 sequence reads: CASRTGYNEQFF. The CDR3 bases are TGTGCCAGTCGGACAGGGTACAATGAGCAGTTCTTC.

This clonotype was picked up many times. This chain joins TRBV7-9 and TRBJ1-4; unclear D gene. The germline gives CDR1 SEHNR, CDR2 FQNEAQ (reference sequence). V gave up 1 base and J gave up 8 bases, with 8 bases separating them. The CDR3 runs to 13 residues. The CDR3 spells CASSLEPGEKLFF. As DNA, the CDR3 is TGTGCCAGCAGCTTAGAGCCGGGAGAAAAACTGTTTTTT.

The CDR3 is CASSAKDSDSPYGYTF. The CDR3 nucleotides are TGTGCCAGCAGCGCTAAGGACAGTGATAGTCCGTATGGCTACACCTTC. The J gene is TRBJ1-2, the V gene TRBV7-2; possibly TRBD1 for D (6 bases). Looked up from germline, CDR1 is SGHTA and CDR2 is FQGNSA. There are 16 residues in the CDR3. The V end lost 5 bases, the J end lost 5 bases, and 21 bases lay between the germline ends.

This clonotype was detected only a few times. The chain employs TRBV7-9 and TRBJ1-4, with D perhaps matching TRBD1 (6 bases). Trimming removed 0 bases at V and 7 bases at J, with 15 bases between. Germline loops: CDR1 SEHNR, CDR2 FQNEAQ (reference sequence). This CDR3 comprises 16 residues. The CDR3 bases are TGTGCCAGCAGCTTAGCGCCCGGGGGCGTGAGTGAAAAACTGTTTTTT. It translates to CASSLAPGGVSEKLFF.